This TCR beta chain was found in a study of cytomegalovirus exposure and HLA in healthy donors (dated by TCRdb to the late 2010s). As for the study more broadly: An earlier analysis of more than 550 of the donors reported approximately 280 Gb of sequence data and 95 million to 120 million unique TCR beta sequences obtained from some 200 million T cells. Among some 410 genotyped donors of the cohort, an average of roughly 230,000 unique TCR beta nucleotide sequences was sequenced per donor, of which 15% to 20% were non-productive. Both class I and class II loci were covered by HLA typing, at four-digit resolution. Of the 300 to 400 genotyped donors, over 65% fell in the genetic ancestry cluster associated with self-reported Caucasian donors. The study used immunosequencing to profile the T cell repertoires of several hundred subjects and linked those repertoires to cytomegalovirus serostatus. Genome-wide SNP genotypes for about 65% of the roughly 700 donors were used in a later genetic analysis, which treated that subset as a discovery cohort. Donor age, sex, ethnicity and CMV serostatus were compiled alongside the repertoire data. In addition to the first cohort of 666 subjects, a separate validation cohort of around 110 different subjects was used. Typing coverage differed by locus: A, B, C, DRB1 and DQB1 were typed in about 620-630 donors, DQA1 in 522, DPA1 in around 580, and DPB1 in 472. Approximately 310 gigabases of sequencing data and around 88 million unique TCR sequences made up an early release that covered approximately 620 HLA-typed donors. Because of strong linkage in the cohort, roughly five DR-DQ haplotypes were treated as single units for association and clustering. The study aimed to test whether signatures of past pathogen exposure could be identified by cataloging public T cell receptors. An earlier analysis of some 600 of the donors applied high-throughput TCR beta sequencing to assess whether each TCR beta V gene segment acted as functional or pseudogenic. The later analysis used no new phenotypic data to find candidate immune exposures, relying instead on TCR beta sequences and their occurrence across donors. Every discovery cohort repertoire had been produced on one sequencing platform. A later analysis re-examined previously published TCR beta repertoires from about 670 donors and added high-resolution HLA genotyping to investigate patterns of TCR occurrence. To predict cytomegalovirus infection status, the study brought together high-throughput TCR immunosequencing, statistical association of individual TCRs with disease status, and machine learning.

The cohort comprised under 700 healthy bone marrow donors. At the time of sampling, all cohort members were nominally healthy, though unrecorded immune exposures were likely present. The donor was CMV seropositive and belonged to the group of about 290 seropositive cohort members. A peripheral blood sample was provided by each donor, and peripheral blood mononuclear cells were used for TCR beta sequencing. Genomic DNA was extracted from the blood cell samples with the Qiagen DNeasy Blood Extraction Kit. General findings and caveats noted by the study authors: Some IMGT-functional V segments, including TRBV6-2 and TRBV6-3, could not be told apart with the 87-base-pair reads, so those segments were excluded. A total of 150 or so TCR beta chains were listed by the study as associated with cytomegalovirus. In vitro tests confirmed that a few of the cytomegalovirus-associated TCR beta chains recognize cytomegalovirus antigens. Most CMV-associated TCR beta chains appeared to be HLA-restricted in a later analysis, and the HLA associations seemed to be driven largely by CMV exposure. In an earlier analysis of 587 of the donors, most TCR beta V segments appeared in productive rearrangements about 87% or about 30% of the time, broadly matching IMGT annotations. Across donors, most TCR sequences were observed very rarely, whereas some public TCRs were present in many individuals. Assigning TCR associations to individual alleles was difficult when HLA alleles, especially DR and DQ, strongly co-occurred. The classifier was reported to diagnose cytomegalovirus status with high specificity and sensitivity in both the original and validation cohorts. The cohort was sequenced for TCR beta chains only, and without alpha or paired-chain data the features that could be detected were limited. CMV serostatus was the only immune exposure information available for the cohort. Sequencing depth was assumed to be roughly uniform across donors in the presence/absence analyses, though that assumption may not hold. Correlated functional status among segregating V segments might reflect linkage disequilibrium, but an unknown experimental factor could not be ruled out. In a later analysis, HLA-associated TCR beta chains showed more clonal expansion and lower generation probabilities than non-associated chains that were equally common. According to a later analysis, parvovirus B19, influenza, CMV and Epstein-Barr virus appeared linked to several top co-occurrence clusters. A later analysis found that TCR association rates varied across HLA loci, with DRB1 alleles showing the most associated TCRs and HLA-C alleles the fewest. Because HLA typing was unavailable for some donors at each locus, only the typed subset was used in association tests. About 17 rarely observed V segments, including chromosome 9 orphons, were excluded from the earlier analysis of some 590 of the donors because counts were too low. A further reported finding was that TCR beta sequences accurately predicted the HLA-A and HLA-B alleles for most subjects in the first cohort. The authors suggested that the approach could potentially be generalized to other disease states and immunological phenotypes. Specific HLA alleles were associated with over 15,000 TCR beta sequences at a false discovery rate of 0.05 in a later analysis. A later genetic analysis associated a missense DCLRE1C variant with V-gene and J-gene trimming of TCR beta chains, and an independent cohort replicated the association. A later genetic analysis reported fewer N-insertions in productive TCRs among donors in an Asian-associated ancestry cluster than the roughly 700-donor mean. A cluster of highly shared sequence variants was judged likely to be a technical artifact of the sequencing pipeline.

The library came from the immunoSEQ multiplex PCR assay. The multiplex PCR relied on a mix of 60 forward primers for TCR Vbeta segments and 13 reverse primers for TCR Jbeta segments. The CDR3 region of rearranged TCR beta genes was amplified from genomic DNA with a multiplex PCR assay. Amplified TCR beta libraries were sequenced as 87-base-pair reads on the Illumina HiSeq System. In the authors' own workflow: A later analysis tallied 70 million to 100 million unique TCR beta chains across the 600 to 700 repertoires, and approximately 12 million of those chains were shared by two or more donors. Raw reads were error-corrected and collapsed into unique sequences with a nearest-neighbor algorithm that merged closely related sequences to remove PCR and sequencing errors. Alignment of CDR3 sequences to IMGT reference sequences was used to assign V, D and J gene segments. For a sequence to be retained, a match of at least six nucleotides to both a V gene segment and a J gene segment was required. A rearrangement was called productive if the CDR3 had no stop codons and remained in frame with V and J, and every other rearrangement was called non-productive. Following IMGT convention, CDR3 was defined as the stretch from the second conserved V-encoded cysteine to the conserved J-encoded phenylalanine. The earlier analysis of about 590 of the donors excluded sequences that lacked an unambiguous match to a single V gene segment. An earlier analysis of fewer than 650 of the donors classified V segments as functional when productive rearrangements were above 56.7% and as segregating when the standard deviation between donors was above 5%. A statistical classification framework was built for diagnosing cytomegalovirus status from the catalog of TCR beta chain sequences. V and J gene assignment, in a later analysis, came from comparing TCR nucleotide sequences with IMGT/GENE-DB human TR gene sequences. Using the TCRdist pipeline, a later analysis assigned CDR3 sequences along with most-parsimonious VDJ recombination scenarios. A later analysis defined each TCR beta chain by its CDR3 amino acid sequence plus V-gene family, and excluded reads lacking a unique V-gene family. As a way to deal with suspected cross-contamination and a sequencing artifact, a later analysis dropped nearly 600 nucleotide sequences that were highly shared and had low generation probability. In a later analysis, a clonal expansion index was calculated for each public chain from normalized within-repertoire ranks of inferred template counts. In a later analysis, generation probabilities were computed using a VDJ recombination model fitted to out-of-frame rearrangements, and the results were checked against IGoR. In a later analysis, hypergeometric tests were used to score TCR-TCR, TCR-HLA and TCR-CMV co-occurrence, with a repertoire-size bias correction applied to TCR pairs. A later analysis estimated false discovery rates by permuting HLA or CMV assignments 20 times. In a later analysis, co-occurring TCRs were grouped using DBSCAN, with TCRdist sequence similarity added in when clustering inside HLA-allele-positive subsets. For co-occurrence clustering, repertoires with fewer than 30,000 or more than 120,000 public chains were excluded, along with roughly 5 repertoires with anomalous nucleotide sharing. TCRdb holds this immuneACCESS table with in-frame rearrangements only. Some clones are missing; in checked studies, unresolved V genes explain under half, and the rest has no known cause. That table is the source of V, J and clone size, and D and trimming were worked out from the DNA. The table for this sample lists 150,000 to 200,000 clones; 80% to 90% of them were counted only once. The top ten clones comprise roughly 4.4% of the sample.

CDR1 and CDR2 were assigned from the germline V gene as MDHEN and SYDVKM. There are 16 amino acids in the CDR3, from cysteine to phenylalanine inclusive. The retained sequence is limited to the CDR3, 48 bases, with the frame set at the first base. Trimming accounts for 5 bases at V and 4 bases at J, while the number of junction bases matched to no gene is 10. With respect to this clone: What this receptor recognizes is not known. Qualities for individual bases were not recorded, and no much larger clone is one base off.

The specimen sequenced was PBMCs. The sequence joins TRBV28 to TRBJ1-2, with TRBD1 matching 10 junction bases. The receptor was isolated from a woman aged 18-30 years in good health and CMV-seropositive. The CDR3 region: CASSIGTGATGYGYTF. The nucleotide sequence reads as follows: TGTGCCAGCAGTATCGGGACAGGGGCGACTGGCTATGGCTACACCTTC.